The TCR beta chain described here comes from a study of technical replicates of blood from a few donors. This CDR3 has 14 residues. CDR1 and CDR2 (germline): SGHNT, YYREEE (reference sequence). The V and J ends lost 2 bases and 0 bases, in that order; junction bases with no gene match: 2. Some clones are missing from TCRdb's copy, which holds only in-frame ones; the method was immunoSEQ multiplex PCR. The sample carries approximately 53,000 clones, roughly 95% recorded once. This chain links TRBV5-4 with TRBJ2-7; 7 bases align to TRBD1. This receptor was taken from a human donor in good health. The sequenced sample was T cells isolated from PBMCs. As DNA, the CDR3 is TGTGCCAGCAGCTTAGGGACAGCCTCCTACGAGCAGTACTTC. This gives the protein CASSLGTASYEQYF.